The entry below describes one T cell receptor beta chain. Its specificity is not known. The cDNA for TCR beta came from 5'RACE template switching with UMIs. TCRdb re-called the 5' RACE reads; every CDR3 protein appears as one record, without DNA. Recorded for this sample: some 600,000 distinct CDR3 sequences. The data were obtained in a study of T cells expressing NK-cell markers. Broader study findings: Four of the donors also had these clonotypes leading their CD3+CD56-NKG2C+ fraction.

The sequence was obtained from a man younger than 30 in good health. The sample was blood T cells: a sorted CD56 or NKG2C T cell subset, CD4+ or CD8+ T cells, or bulk PBMC T cells (not recorded which).

CDR3 residues: CASSYPGTSEVNEQFF. The chain carries TRBV12-3 or TRBV12-4 and TRBJ2-1; TCRdb reports TRBD2, a call that lacks DNA to check it against. The CDR3 is 16 amino acids.